Listed below are T cell receptor beta chains from one sample, sequenced in a study of PD-1 blockade in mismatch repair-deficient tumors. The repertoire was sequenced with immunoSEQ multiplex PCR; TCRdb's copy has only in-frame clones and lacks some. This repertoire shows 95,000 to 150,000 clones, approximately 86% found once; its top ten account for roughly 13%. The source material was peripheral blood, sampled 44 weeks after starting pembrolizumab. These receptors originate from an adult with mismatch repair-deficient cancer. Both conserved end residues are trimmed from each CDR3.

v_call	j_call	cdr3_aa
TRBV10-3	TRBJ2-6	AISESNPIARANVLT
TRBV12-5	TRBJ1-5	ASGFFLSDKKNQPQH
TRBV5-5	TRBJ1-1	ASSLGTGNTEAF
TRBV5-8	TRBJ2-3	AVGTSAMEDTQY
TRBV9	TRBJ2-2	ASSLSGRASTGELF
TRBV28	TRBJ2-3	ASSTPRRLREGADTQY
TRBV13	TRBJ1-1	ASSLSGTGGPTEAF
TRBV21-1	TRBJ2-2	ASSSTSGRDTTRGELF
TRBV5-1	TRBJ2-1	ASSPGLAAYNEQF
TRBV30	TRBJ2-7	AWRRTAGSYEQY
TRBV4-1	TRBJ2-7	ASSQVQTSGSEPSYEQY
TRBV7-8	TRBJ1-3	ASSQYPGVGNTIY
TRBV15	TRBJ2-3	ATSREPRKNEGTDTQY
TRBV4-1	TRBJ2-7	ASLGGTSGIYEQY
TRBV6-6	TRBJ2-7	ASSYGQTYEQY
TRBV7-9	TRBJ2-2	ASSLVRLAGNTGELF
TRBV29-1	TRBJ2-2	SVDPGGSTGELF
TRBV6-5	TRBJ2-7	ASSYSVDPSGYEQY
TRBV6-5	TRBJ2-1	ASSYSPDSSYNEQF
TRBV6-1	TRBJ1-2	ASSEAPTGSGYT
TRBV7-3	TRBJ2-2	ASSLTLDRGSSGELF
TRBV20-1	TRBJ2-1	SARDYPEQF
TRBV21-1	TRBJ2-3	ASSKGTSGSTDTQY
TRBV9	TRBJ2-5	ASSGGAIQETQY
TRBV5-1	TRBJ2-5	ASSLAVGAGEQTQY
TRBV5-4	TRBJ1-4	ASSRGGTSMRTNEKLF
TRBV19	TRBJ1-2	ASSIQGARSGYT
TRBV27	TRBJ2-1	ASSPGTSPYNEQF
TRBV14	TRBJ2-1	ASSRQGINEQF
TRBV4-2	TRBJ1-2	ASSLVDSLYGYT
TRBV11-1	TRBJ2-1	ASSRLEVGNEQF
TRBV7-9	TRBJ2-5	ASSLIGLQETQY
TRBV4-3	TRBJ2-3	ASSQDLSGDTDTQY
TRBV19	TRBJ1-1	ASTPGQMNTEAF
TRBV29-1	TRBJ2-2	SVGKANTGELF
TRBV5-1	TRBJ1-4	ASSLAGQAANEKLF
TRBV29-1	TRBJ2-2	SVGHSTGELF
TRBV28	TRBJ2-7	ASSLLSGVYEQY
TRBV2	TRBJ2-7	ASSEAQAWGIGYEQY
TRBV2	TRBJ2-1	ASSGGLSSYNEQF
TRBV5-1	TRBJ2-3	ASSLGFPTEATDTQY
TRBV27	TRBJ1-3	ASRSSGTGPGNTIY
TRBV13	TRBJ2-7	ASSFFWTSHEQY
TRBV4-3	TRBJ2-7	ASSQTGTGVYEQY
TRBV30	TRBJ2-1	ASRPDRPYNEQF
TRBV13	TRBJ2-3	ASSLAAGRTDTQY
TRBV30	TRBJ1-3	AWSARSDRGSGNTIY
TRBV5-1	TRBJ2-7	ASSSGQGGSYEQY
TRBV6-5	TRBJ1-4	ASRLGRYGKLF
TRBV15	TRBJ2-7	ATSRGKGLADSYEQY